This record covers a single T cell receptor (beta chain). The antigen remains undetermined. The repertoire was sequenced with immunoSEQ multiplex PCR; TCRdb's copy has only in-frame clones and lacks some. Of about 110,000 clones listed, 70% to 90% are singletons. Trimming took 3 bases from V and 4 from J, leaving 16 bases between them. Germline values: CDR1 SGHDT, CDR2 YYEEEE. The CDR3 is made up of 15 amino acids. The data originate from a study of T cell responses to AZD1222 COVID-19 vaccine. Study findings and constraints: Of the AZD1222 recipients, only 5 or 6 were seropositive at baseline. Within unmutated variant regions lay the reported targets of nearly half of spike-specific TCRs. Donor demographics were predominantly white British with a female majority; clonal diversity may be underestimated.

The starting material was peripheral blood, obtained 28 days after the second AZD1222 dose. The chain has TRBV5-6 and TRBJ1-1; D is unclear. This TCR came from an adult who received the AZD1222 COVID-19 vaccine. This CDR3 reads CASSSLRGSGTEAFF. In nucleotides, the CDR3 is TGTGCCAGCAGCTCCCTGAGAGGTAGCGGCACTGAAGCTTTCTTT.